The text below deals with one TCR beta chain. The junction departs from the called germline gene at one end, perhaps through a read error. The data originate from a study of CD4 and CD8 cells across lung adenocarcinoma regions. Samples came from patients with localized non-small cell lung adenocarcinoma. Germline CDR1 is MNHNS and CDR2 is SASEGT. The CDR3 runs to 20 residues. TCRdb itself ran the PCR reads through MiXCR, one entry per CDR3 protein. The sample shows under 25,000 distinct CDR3 sequences, around 52% of them seen only once. V gene TRBV6-1 combines with J gene TRBJ2-1, with D perhaps matching TRBD2 (5 bases). Source material: CD4+ T cells from the center of a lung tumor. This clonotype originated in a male donor with lung adenocarcinoma. The CD4 and CD8 labels of this study may be unreliable. The CDR3: CASREAAMPLYAVTPATQFF. CDR3 nucleotides: TGTGCCAGCAGGGAAGCGGCCATGCCCCTCTATGCTGTGACCCCGGCTACGCAGTTCTTC.